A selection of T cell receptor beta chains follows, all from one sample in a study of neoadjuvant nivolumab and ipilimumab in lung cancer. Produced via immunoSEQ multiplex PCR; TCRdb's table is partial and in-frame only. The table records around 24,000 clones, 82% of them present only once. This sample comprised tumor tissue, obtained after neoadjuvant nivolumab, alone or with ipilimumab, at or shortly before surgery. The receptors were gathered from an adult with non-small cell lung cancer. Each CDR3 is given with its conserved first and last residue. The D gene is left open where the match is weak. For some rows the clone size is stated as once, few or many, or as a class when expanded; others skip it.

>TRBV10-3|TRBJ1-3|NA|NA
TGTGCCATCAAAAACGTCGGGCCCTCTGGAAACACCATATATTTT
CAIKNVGPSGNTIYF
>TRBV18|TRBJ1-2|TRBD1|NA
TGTGCCAGCTCACCCGACAGGGACCCCTATGGCTACACCTTC
CASSPDRDPYGYTF
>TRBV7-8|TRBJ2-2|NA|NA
TGTGCCAGCAGCTTAGCGGTGAGGGGCACCGGGGAGCTGTTTTTT
CASSLAVRGTGELFF
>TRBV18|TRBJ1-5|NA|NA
TGTGCCAGCTCATACTCAGGGAGAGATCAGCCCCAGCATTTT
CASSYSGRDQPQHF
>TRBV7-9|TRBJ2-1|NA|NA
TGTGCCAGCACGAGGGGCAATGAGCAGTTCTTC
CASTRGNEQFF
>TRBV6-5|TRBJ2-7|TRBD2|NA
TGTGCCAGCAGCCTAGGACTAGCGGGAGGCTACGAGCAGTACTTC
CASSLGLAGGYEQYF
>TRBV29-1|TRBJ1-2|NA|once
TGCAGCGTTGACCAGACAGCCTCCTATGGCTACACCTTC
CSVDQTASYGYTF
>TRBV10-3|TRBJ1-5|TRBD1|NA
TGTGCCACCACCCCCGGGGTCGGACAGGGCGGGCAGCCCCAGCATTTT
CATTPGVGQGGQPQHF
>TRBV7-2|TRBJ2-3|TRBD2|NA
TGTGCCCGATCTAGCGGGAGTGCAGATACGCAGTATTTT
CARSSGSADTQYF
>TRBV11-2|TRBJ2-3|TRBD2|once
TGTGCCAGCAGCTTAGGGCCTAAGCGGGAGGGAAGCACAGATACGCAGTATTTT
CASSLGPKREGSTDTQYF
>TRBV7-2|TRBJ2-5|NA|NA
TGTGCCAGCAGCTTGCCCCCACTAGAGACCCAGTACTTC
CASSLPPLETQYF
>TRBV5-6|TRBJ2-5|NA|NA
TGTGCCAGCAGCTCTTGGCGAGGGGCAGGGCAAGAGACCCAGTACTTC
CASSSWRGAGQETQYF
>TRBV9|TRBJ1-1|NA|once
TGTGCCAGCAGCCCCACCGGGACCCTAAACACTGAAGCTTTCTTT
CASSPTGTLNTEAFF
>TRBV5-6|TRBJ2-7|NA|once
TGTGCCAGCAGCCGAGGGGACTCCCCCGCTAAGGACTTC
CASSRGDSPAKDF
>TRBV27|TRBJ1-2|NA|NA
TGTGCCAGCAGCCTTACTGGGGGCGGGGGCTATGGCTACACCTTC
CASSLTGGGGYGYTF
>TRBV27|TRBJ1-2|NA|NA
TGTGCCAGCAGTTCACACCTGAGCTATGGCTACACCTTC
CASSSHLSYGYTF
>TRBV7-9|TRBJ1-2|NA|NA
TGTGCCAGCAGCTTAGCGCGACAGGACTATGGCTACACCTTC
CASSLARQDYGYTF
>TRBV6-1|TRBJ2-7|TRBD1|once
TGTGCCAGCAGAACCGGGACAGGGGGTAACGAGCAGTACTTC
CASRTGTGGNEQYF
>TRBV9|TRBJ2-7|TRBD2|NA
TGTGCCAGCAGCGCGGGCCCCCTAGCGGATTACTACGAGCAGTACTTC
CASSAGPLADYYEQYF
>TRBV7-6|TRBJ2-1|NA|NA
TGTGCCAGCAGCTTAGGGTCTTACAGTTACAATGAGCAGTTCTTC
CASSLGSYSYNEQFF
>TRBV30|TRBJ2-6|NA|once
TGTGCCTGGAGTGAGGACTCTGGGGCCAACGTCCTGACTTTC
CAWSEDSGANVLTF
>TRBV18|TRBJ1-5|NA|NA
TGTGCCAGCTCACCAGGGGGGGCAGGGCCCCAGCATTTT
CASSPGGAGPQHF
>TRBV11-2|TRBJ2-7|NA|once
TGTGCCAGCAGCCCCTTAATAGCAGGGGCCTTACGAGAGCAGTACTTC
CASSPLIAGALREQYF
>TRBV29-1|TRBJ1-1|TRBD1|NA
TGCAGCGTTCGCCTGGACAGGGATACTGAAGCTTTCTTT
CSVRLDRDTEAFF
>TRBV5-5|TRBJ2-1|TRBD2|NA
TGTGCCAGCAGCGCAAGCGGGAGGGCCGACCTGGTCTTC
CASSASGRADLVF
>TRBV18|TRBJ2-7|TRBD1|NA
TGTGCCAGCTCACAATCCGGGACAGGGAACTACGAGCAGTACTTC
CASSQSGTGNYEQYF
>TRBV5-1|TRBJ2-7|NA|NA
TGCGCCAGCAGCTTGTATGGGGGGTCCTACGAGCAGTACTTC
CASSLYGGSYEQYF
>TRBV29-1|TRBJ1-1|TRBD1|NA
TGCAGCGTTTGGACAGGGGGCCTAGGGACTGAAGCTTTCTTT
CSVWTGGLGTEAFF
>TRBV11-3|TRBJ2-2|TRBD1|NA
TGTGCCAGCAGCCGACAGGGGATGAACACCGGGGAGCTGTTTTTT
CASSRQGMNTGELFF
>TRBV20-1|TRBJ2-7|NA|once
TGCAGTGCGGAAGGAAATTCCGAGCAGTACTTC
CSAEGNSEQYF